The rows below give T cell receptor beta chains drawn from one sample of a study of blood T cell repertoires in COVID-19. TCRdb's table, derived via immunoSEQ multiplex PCR, lists solely in-frame clones and lacks some. Among under 300,000 clones listed, over 75% were seen once. The sample comprised peripheral blood. These receptors originate from a human donor in a cohort sampled during active COVID-19. Both conserved end residues are part of each CDR3. D genes are given only for firm matches. A row's size may be missing; if present it is once, few, many or a size class.

d_call	v_call	j_call	clone_size	cdr3_aa	cdr3_nt
NA	TRBV6-5	TRBJ1-1	NA	CASAANTEAFF	TGTGCCAGCGCGGCGAACACTGAAGCTTTCTTT
NA	TRBV6-5	TRBJ1-5	NA	CASTRGNSNQPQHF	TGTGCCAGCACACGGGGAAATAGCAATCAGCCCCAGCATTTT
TRBD2	TRBV27	TRBJ2-1	once	CASSSWTSGRVNEQFF	TGTGCCAGCAGTTCTTGGACTAGCGGGAGGGTCAATGAGCAGTTCTTC
NA	TRBV2	TRBJ1-2	NA	CASSVAGANGYTF	TGTGCCAGCAGTGTCGCAGGGGCGAATGGCTACACCTTC
NA	TRBV21-1	TRBJ1-2	NA	CASSNKGDVDGYTF	TGTGCCAGCAGCAATAAGGGGGACGTCGATGGCTACACCTTC
TRBD2	TRBV5-1	TRBJ2-3	NA	CASSSGTTRTDTQYF	TGCGCCAGCAGCTCCGGGACTACCCGCACAGATACGCAGTATTTT
NA	TRBV9	TRBJ2-4	NA	CASSPTAADLKNIQYF	TGTGCCAGCAGCCCTACGGCGGCTGACCTCAAAAACATTCAGTACTTC
TRBD2	TRBV28	TRBJ2-1	NA	CASSLGGSGAPYNEQFF	TGTGCCAGCAGCCTAGGGGGTAGCGGGGCCCCCTACAATGAGCAGTTCTTC
TRBD2	TRBV5-6	TRBJ2-1	NA	CASSWGVRLAGATEQFF	TGTGCCAGCAGCTGGGGCGTTCGACTAGCGGGAGCCACTGAGCAGTTCTTC
NA	TRBV7-9	TRBJ1-4	few	CASSLSVQEKLFF	TGTGCCAGCAGCTTAAGCGTCCAAGAAAAACTGTTTTTT